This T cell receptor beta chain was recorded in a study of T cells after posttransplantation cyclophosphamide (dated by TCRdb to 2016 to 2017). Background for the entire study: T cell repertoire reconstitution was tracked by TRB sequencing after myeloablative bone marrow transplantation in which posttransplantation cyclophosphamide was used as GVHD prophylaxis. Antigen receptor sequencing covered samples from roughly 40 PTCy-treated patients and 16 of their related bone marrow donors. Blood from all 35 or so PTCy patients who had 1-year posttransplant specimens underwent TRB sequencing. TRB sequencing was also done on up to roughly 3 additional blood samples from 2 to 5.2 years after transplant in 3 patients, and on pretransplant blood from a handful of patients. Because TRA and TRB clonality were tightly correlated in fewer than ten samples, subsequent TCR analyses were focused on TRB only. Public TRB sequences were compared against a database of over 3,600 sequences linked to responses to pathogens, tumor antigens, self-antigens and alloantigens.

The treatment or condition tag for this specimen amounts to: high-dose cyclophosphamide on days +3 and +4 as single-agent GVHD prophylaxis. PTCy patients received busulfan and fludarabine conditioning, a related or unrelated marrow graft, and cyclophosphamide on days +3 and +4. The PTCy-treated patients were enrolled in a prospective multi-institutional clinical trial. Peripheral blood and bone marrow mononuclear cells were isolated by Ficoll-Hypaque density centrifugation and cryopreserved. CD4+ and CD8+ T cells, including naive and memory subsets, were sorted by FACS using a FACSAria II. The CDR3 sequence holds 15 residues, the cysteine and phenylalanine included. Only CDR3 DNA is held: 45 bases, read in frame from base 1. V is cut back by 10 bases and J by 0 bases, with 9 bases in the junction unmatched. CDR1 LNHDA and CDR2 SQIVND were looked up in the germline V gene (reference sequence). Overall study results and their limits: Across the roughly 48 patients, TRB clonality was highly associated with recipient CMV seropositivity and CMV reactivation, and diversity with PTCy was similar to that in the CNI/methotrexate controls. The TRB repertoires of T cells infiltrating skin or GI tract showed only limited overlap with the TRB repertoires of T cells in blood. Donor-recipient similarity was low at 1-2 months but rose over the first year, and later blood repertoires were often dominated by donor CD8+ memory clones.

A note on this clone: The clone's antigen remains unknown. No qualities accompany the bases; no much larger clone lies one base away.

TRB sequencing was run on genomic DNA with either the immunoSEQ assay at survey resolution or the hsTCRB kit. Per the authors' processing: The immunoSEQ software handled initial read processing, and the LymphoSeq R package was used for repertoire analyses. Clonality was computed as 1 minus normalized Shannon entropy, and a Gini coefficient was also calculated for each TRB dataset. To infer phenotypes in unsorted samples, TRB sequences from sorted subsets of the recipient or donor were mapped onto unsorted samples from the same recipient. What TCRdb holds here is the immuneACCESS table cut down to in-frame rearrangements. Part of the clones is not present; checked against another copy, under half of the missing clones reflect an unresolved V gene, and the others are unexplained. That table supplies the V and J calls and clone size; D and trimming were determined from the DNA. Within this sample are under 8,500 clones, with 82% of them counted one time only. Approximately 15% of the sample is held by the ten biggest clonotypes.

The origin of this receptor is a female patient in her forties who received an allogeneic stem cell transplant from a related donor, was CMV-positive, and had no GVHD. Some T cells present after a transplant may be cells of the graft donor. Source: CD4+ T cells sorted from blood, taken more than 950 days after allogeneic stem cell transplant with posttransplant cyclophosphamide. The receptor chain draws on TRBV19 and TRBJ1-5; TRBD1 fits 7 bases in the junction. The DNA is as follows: TGTGCCACCAACCGGGACAGAACTAGCAATCAGCCCCAGCATTTT. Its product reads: CATNRDRTSNQPQHF.